The clone carrying this T cell receptor (beta chain) was seen a handful of times. This sample was taken from a study of blood T cell repertoires in COVID-19. For the study at large: T cells, B-cell-depleted T cells, or PBMCs supplied cDNA or gDNA.

Source study methods: Amplifying reference gene primers gave estimates of nucleated cell counts. Assay: immunoSEQ multiplex PCR; the TCRdb copy retains only in-frame clones and omits some. From that table come the V and J calls and clone size; the DNA was used to work out D and trimming. The sample holds under 250,000 clones, about 94% seen once. Seattle participants joined during active infection and were tracked over time. Germline V gene data show CDR1 as MDHEN and CDR2 as SYDVKM. V lost 3 bases to trimming and J lost 4 bases, with 13 bases between them. The CDR3 loop spans 14 amino acids. Sequencing used peripheral blood. The sequence was collected from a man aged 55 to 69 with COVID-19, enrolled during active disease. The rearrangement joins TRBV28 to TRBJ2-7; tentatively, D is TRBD2 (6 bases). CDR3 residues: CASSFDGREYEQYF. For the CDR3, the DNA is TGTGCCAGCAGTTTTGACGGGAGAGAATACGAGCAGTACTTC.